Sequencing of this T cell receptor beta chain was carried out in a study of blood T cell repertoires in COVID-19. Looking at the study overall: COVID-19 samples, acute and convalescent, were from the United States, Italy and Spain. Sources were T cells, B-cell-depleted T cells, or PBMCs; the material itself was cDNA or gDNA.

V lost 4 bases, J lost 6 bases, and 10 bases stayed unmatched. The germline gives CDR1 SGHNT, CDR2 YYREEE (reference sequence). The CDR3 extends over 16 amino acids. In the authors' workflow: Quantification of nucleated cells was approximated via reference gene primer amplification. Sequencing was performed with immunoSEQ multiplex PCR; in TCRdb, only in-frame clones are kept and a portion is missing. Clonal size and the V and J genes are those of that table, whereas D and trimming came from the DNA. The table lists about 140,000 clones, about 74% of them singletons, with roughly 15% in the top ten. The chain uses TRBV5-4 and TRBJ2-1; 10 positions agree with TRBD2. The sequencing input was peripheral blood. The receptor's source is a man aged 50 to 59 with acute or convalescent COVID-19. CDR3 sequence reads: CASSPAGGFHSNEQFF. The CDR3, as DNA: TGTGCCAGCAGCCCAGCGGGGGGGTTTCATAGCAATGAGCAGTTCTTC.